The 28 T cell receptor beta chains presented below share a single source sample, sequenced in a study of shared clonotypes between healthy human individuals. Naive-designated CD8 cells lacked CD45RO, were positively enriched for CCR7, and omitted terminally differentiated effector memory CD45RA+ cells. Sequenced by immunoSEQ multiplex PCR; TCRdb stores in-frame clones only, minus some. The sample yields around 2,000,000 clones, over 85% seen once. Sequencing input: naive CD8+ T cells sorted from blood. The receptors come from a man aged 18 to 29 in good health.

The chain uses TRBV2 and TRBJ2-3; the match to TRBD2 covers 7 bases. The CDR3 is 12 amino acids. Germline values: CDR1 SNHLY, CDR2 FYNNEI. The V segment lost 10 bases and the J segment 4 bases; nucleotides outside the gene matches: 5. CDR3 region: CATQGGSDTQYF. The CDR3, as DNA: TGTGCCACCCAGGGAGGGTCAGATACGCAGTATTTT.

The V gene is TRBV28, the J gene TRBJ1-2; D is unresolved. This CDR3 spans 18 amino acids. The germline CDR1 and CDR2 sequences are MDHEN and SYDVKM. V was shortened by 6 bases and J by 4 bases, with 27 bases between the two germline ends. The CDR3 sequence is CASSPPQPVGGTGYGYTF. As DNA, the CDR3 is TGTGCCAGCAGCCCGCCACAACCGGTAGGAGGAACTGGCTATGGCTACACCTTC.

The chain couples TRBV2 to TRBJ2-7, with D perhaps matching TRBD1 (6 bases). Between the trimmed V and J ends, which lost 8 bases and 0 bases, there was a span of 14 bases. The CDR3 contains 14 residues. CDR1 SNHLY and CDR2 FYNNEI come from the germline V gene. Here the CDR3 reads CASGGQLVSYEQYF. CDR3 in DNA: TGTGCCAGCGGTGGACAGCTCGTCTCCTACGAGCAGTACTTC.

J is TRBJ1-1 and V is TRBV28, with TRBD1 matching 11 bases. CDR1 is MDHEN, CDR2 SYDVKM, per germline. V was clipped by 5 bases and J by 3 bases; unmatched bases: 5. CDR3 length: 15 residues. The CDR3 bases are TGTGCCAGCAGTCCGCGGGGACAGGGGGACACTGAAGCTTTCTTT. It codes for CASSPRGQGDTEAFF.

The chain combines TRBV19 with TRBJ1-4; D gene uncertain. The germline CDR1 and CDR2 sequences are LNHDA and SQIVND (reference sequence). Trimming took off 8 bases at V and 8 bases at J, with 15 bases between the two ends. The CDR3 consists of 13 residues. CDR3 sequence reads: CASGLPLHEKLFF. As DNA, the CDR3 is TGTGCCAGTGGGCTTCCACTCCACGAAAAACTGTTTTTT. The whole variable domain, filled in from reference TRBV19 and TRBJ1-4, reads DGGITQSPKYLFRKEGQNVTLSCEQNLNHDAMYWYRQDPGQGLRLIYYSQIVNDFQKGDIAEGYSVSREKKESFPLTVTSAQKNPTAFYLCASGLPLHEKLFFGSGTQLSVL.

V is TRBV4-3 and J is TRBJ2-1; D possibly corresponds to TRBD2 (6 bases). The CDR3 sequence is 16 residues long. Germline V gene sequence: CDR1 LGHNA, CDR2 YSLEER. The germline V and J ends were trimmed by 0 bases and 4 bases, with 13 bases remaining between them. The CDR3 loop reads CASSQDSGMGYNEQFF. The CDR3 coding sequence is TGCGCCAGCAGCCAAGATAGCGGTATGGGATACAATGAGCAGTTCTTC.

The chain employs TRBV10-1 and TRBJ2-3, with 10 nucleotides matching TRBD2. CDR1 WNHNN and CDR2 SYGVQD come from the germline V gene (reference sequence). The J segment lost 2 bases and the V segment lost 0 bases, leaving 2 bases of the junction unmatched. The CDR3 loop spans 16 amino acids. CDR3 nucleotides: TGCGCCAGCAGTGAGTCCGGGACTAGCGCCACAGATACGCAGTATTTT. Its translation is CASSESGTSATDTQYF.

The rearrangement links TRBV30 to TRBJ1-2, with 7 positions matching TRBD1. In germline, CDR1 is GTSNPN, CDR2 SVGIG (reference sequence). J was trimmed by 6 bases and V by 1 base; bases with no gene match: 8. There are 14 residues in the CDR3. DNA for the CDR3: TGTGCCTGGAGTGCCTTAATCGACAGGGATGGCTACACCTTC. This codes for CAWSALIDRDGYTF. The entire variable domain, with the rest obtained from reference TRBV30 and TRBJ1-2, is as follows: SQTIHQWPATLVQPVGSPLSLECTVEGTSNPNLYWYRQAAGRGLQLLFYSVGIGQISSEVPQNLSASRPQDRQFILSSKKLLLSDSGFYLCAWSALIDRDGYTFGSGTRLTVV.

V gene TRBV5-5 combines with J gene TRBJ2-5; 7 nucleotides agree with TRBD2. CDR1 SGHKS and CDR2 YYEKEE come from the germline V gene (reference sequence). V gave up 4 bases and J gave up 0 bases; unmatched junction bases: 9. The CDR3 sequence is 16 residues long. CDR3 sequence reads: CASSPASGGDQETQYF. For the CDR3, the DNA is TGTGCCAGCAGCCCGGCTAGCGGCGGGGACCAAGAGACCCAGTACTTC.

Comments on this clone: The sample contains more than one DNA sequence encoding this CDR3. The chain uses TRBV27 and TRBJ2-1; TRBD2 aligns across 8 bases. Germline CDR1 is MNHEY and CDR2 is SMNVEV (reference sequence). J was trimmed by 3 bases and V by 2 bases; bases with no gene match: 0. The CDR3 consists of 14 residues. CDR3 DNA: TGTGCCAGCAGTTTAACTAGCGGCTACAATGAGCAGTTCTTC. Protein sequence: CASSLTSGYNEQFF.

The CDR3 is CASSYGDEDYGYTF. DNA for the CDR3: TGTGCCAGCAGTTACGGGGACGAAGACTATGGCTACACCTTC. The chain is built from TRBV6-6 and TRBJ1-2, with D perhaps matching TRBD1 (5 bases). Germline V CDR1 and CDR2: MNHNY, SVGAGI (reference sequence). The CDR3 totals 14 residues. V shed 2 bases and J shed 3 bases, with 10 bases lying between them.

As to this clone: The identical CDR3 is also encoded by other nucleotide sequences in the sample. V usage is TRBV9 and J usage is TRBJ1-1; no definite D call. Germline-derived CDR1 and CDR2 are SGDLS and YYNGEE. V lost 4 bases, J lost 4 bases, and 8 bases lay in between. There are 12 residues in the CDR3. Here the CDR3 reads CASSQGSTEAFF. Here the CDR3 DNA reads TGTGCCAGCAGCCAAGGAAGCACTGAAGCTTTCTTT.

The chain combines TRBV2 with TRBJ1-1, with a possible D match to TRBD1 (5 bases). V was clipped by 6 bases and J by 5 bases, with 7 bases between them. This CDR3 is 11 amino acids long. Per the germline V gene, CDR1 is SNHLY and CDR2 is FYNNEI. The CDR3 bases are TGTGCCAGCAGGGGGGGGACTGAAGCTTTCTTT. This gives the protein CASRGGTEAFF.

In this sample, this clone turned up once. V gene TRBV5-6 combines with J gene TRBJ2-1, with D perhaps TRBD1 (6 bases). CDR3 size: 12 residues. Between the trimmed V and J ends, which lost 3 bases and 10 bases, there was a span of 11 bases. Germline CDR1 is SGHDT and CDR2 is YYEEEE. The CDR3: CASSSGTLEQFF. CDR3 bases: TGTGCCAGCAGCTCCGGGACACTCGAGCAGTTCTTC.

In this sample, this clone turned up once. J is TRBJ2-7 and V is TRBV5-1, with D unclear. The germline gives CDR1 SGHRS, CDR2 YFSETQ. This CDR3 contains 16 residues. V was cut by 4 bases and J by 6 bases, with 23 bases left in between. CDR3 loop: CASSPSTLGALGEQYF. The CDR3 DNA is TGCGCCAGCAGCCCCTCGACGTTAGGTGCTCTGGGCGAGCAGTACTTC.

The chain combines TRBV7-9 with TRBJ2-2; TRBD2 matches 7 bases. Germline V CDR1 and CDR2: SEHNR, FQNEAQ (reference sequence). The V segment lost 8 bases and the J segment 0 bases; nucleotides outside the gene matches: 3. The CDR3 spans 14 residues. CDR3 in amino acids: CASPGLPNTGELFF. The CDR3 nucleotides read TGTGCCAGCCCGGGACTACCGAACACCGGGGAGCTGTTTTTT.

The chain uses TRBV7-6 and TRBJ2-7, with TRBD2 identical over 10 bases. CDR1 and CDR2 from the germline V gene are SGHVS and FNYEAQ. The CDR3 loop spans 13 amino acids. Trimming removed 2 bases from V and 7 bases from J; junction bases left unmatched: 2. This chain's CDR3 is CASSLSGGEEQYF. In nucleotides, the CDR3 is TGTGCCAGCAGCTTAAGCGGGGGGGAAGAGCAGTACTTC.

This chain connects TRBV13 to TRBJ2-7; D might be TRBD1 (5 bases). Germline-derived CDR1 and CDR2 are PRHDT and FYEKMQ (reference sequence). The CDR3 has 15 residues. The germline V and J ends were trimmed by 3 bases and 2 bases, with 14 bases remaining between them. CDR3: CASSFRQGYAYEQYF. Written as DNA, the CDR3 is TGTGCCAGCAGCTTTCGCCAGGGATATGCCTACGAGCAGTACTTC.

This sequence joins TRBV27 and TRBJ1-1; a possible D gene is TRBD1 (6 bases). Germline V gene lookup returns CDR1 MNHEY and CDR2 SMNVEV (reference sequence). CDR3 length: 15 amino acids. Trimming took 2 bases from V and 3 from J, leaving 13 bases between them. CDR3 residues: CASSLIGQGHTEAFF. In nucleotides, the CDR3 is TGTGCCAGCAGTTTAATAGGGCAGGGGCACACTGAAGCTTTCTTT.

This chain uses TRBV7-9 with TRBJ1-1; TRBD1 might be the D (5 bases). With 1 base removed from V and 4 bases from J, the gap between germline ends came to 13 bases. This CDR3 is built from 15 residues. Germline values: CDR1 SEHNR, CDR2 FQNEAQ (reference sequence). The CDR3 nucleotides are TGTGCCAGCAGCTTAGGGGGGATTACTACCACTGAAGCTTTCTTT. Encoded protein: CASSLGGITTTEAFF.

The chain is built from TRBV29-1 and TRBJ2-3; D gene unclear. Trimming pared 2 bases from V and 2 bases from J, leaving 14 bases between. Germline V gene data show CDR1 as SQVTM and CDR2 as ANQGSEA. The CDR3 totals 15 residues. Written as DNA, the CDR3 is TGCAGCGTTGAATTGATACCCCTCCTCACAGATACGCAGTATTTT. It translates to CSVELIPLLTDTQYF.

This rearrangement joins TRBV29-1 to TRBJ2-1; D not certain. The ends were cut back, 0 bases at V and 10 bases at J, with 10 bases in the middle. The CDR3 covers 12 residues. Germline V gene data show CDR1 as SQVTM and CDR2 as ANQGSEA. CDR3 DNA sequence: TGCAGCGTTGAAGATCGGTTTCCCGAGCAGTTCTTC. Protein: CSVEDRFPEQFF.

The chain is built from TRBV5-1 and TRBJ2-7; D is undetermined. This CDR3 contains 14 residues. V lost 2 bases and J 6 bases, leaving 15 bases between the germline ends. CDR1 and CDR2 (germline): SGHRS, YFSETQ. The CDR3 is CASSFLDGAAEQYF. As DNA, the CDR3 is TGCGCCAGCAGCTTCTTAGACGGTGCCGCCGAGCAGTACTTC. The full variable domain, in which reference TRBV5-1 and TRBJ2-7 provide the parts outside the CDR3, is KAGVTQTPRYLIKTRGQQVTLSCSPISGHRSVSWYQQTPGQGLQFLFEYFSETQRNKGNFPGRFSGRQFSNSRSEMNVSTLELGDSALYLCASSFLDGAAEQYFGPGTRLTVT.

CDR3: CATSRDSEGDLYEQYF. For the CDR3, the DNA is TGTGCCACCAGCAGAGATTCGGAGGGGGACCTCTACGAGCAGTACTTC. The rearrangement links TRBV15 to TRBJ2-7, with D possibly called TRBD1 or TRBD2 (6 bases each). The V end lost 0 bases, the J end lost 3 bases, and 15 bases lay between the germline ends. The germline V gene has CDR1 LNHNV and CDR2 YYDKDF (reference sequence). The CDR3 sequence is 16 residues long.

This chain uses TRBV14 with TRBJ2-7; D ambiguous. CDR3 length: 17 amino acids. Trimming shortened V by 3 bases and J by 5 bases, and 23 bases separated the two germline ends. CDR1 SGHDN and CDR2 FVKESK come from the germline V gene. CDR3: CASSQTLRAGNLDEQYF. CDR3 nucleotides: TGTGCCAGCAGCCAGACTCTCCGGGCTGGAAATCTCGACGAGCAGTACTTC.

This clone occurred once. Other DNA sequences from this sample encode an identical CDR3 as well. V gene TRBV27 combines with J gene TRBJ2-1, with D perhaps matching TRBD2 (6 bases). Germline V CDR1 and CDR2: MNHEY, SMNVEV (reference sequence). Trimming removed 0 bases from V and 7 bases from J, with 10 bases in between. The CDR3 loop spans 14 amino acids. The CDR3 protein is CASSLSLAGNEQFF. In DNA form, the CDR3 reads TGTGCCAGCAGTTTATCACTAGCTGGTAATGAGCAGTTCTTC.

The genes are TRBV6-6 and TRBJ1-1; D is unclear. Trimming took off 7 bases at V and 3 bases at J, with 12 bases between the two ends. The germline gives CDR1 MNHNY, CDR2 SVGAGI (reference sequence). This CDR3 has 13 amino acids. The CDR3 DNA follows: TGTGCCAGCATCCTCGTGAGTGACACTGAAGCTTTCTTT. It codes for CASILVSDTEAFF.

In regard to this clone: The same CDR3 arises from other DNA sequences in this sample as well. The chain couples TRBV5-1 to TRBJ1-2; D gene unclear. Trimming cost V 0 bases and J 4 bases, with 7 bases left between them. Germline CDR1 is SGHRS and CDR2 is YFSETQ. The CDR3 has 13 amino acids. CDR3 in amino acids: CASSLEAAYGYTF. CDR3 bases: TGCGCCAGCAGCTTGGAGGCAGCCTATGGCTACACCTTC.